This T cell receptor (beta chain) was identified in a study of memory CD4+ T cells and cytomegalovirus serostatus. Generated by immunoSEQ multiplex PCR, the TCRdb table keeps only in-frame clones and is missing some. Of about 60,000 clones listed, around 85% are singletons. The sort gate was single viable CD3+CD4+CD8-CD45RO+ cells for memory CD4+ T cells. The CDR3 extends over 14 amino acids. The V gene's germline CDR1 is SNHLY and CDR2 FYNNEI. V was pared by 6 bases and J by 3 bases, with 12 bases between. This chain links TRBV2 with TRBJ1-3; possible D gene TRBD1, 6 bases. Sequencing input: memory CD4+ T cells from blood. This receptor was identified in an adult in good health and CMV-seronegative. CDR3 sequence (DNA): TGTGCCAGCAGCTTCAGGGGAGGTGGAAACACCATATATTTT. Translated, it gives CASSFRGGGNTIYF.